The clone carrying this TCR beta chain occurred a few times. TCRdb re-called the 5' RACE reads with MiXCR, one entry per CDR3 protein. The data hold around 420,000 distinct CDR3 sequences, with approximately 24% observed a single time. The entry originates in a study of T-cell memory formation after mild COVID-19. In germline, CDR1 is MNHEY, CDR2 SVGAGI. The CDR3 spans 18 residues. V was clipped by 3 bases and J by 2 bases, with 22 bases between them. The sample was PBMCs or a T cell subset sorted from them (not recorded which). This TCR was sampled from an adult woman who had mild COVID-19 (a few samples of this study predate the infection). Cell type and time point are not known. The chain carries TRBV6-5 and TRBJ1-2; D perhaps matches TRBD1 (6 bases). The DNA of the CDR3 is TGTGCCAGCAGTTATAGGCCGGGAGAGCGGGGGCACAACTATGGCTACACCTTC. Its protein is CASSYRPGERGHNYGYTF.